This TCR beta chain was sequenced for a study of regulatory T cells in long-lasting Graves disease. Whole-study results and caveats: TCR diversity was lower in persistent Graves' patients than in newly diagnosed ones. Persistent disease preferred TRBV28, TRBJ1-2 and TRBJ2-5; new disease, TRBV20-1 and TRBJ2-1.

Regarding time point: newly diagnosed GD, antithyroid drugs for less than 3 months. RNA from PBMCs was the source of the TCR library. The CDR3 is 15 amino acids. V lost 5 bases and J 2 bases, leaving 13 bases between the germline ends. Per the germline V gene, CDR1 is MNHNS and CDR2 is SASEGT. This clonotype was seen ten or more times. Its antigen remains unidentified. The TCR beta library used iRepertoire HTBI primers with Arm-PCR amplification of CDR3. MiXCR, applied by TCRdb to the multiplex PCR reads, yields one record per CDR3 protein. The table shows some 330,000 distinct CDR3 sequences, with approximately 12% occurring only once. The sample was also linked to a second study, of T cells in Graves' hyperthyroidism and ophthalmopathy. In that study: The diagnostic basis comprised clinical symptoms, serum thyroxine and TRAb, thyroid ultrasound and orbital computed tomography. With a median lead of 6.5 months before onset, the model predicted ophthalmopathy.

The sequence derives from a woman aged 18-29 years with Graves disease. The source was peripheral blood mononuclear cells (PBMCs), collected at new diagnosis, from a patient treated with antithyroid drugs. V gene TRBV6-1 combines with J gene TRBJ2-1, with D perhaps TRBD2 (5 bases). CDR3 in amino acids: CASSQVSGTYNEQFF. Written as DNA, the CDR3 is TGTGCCAGCAGTCAAGTGAGCGGTACCTACAATGAGCAGTTCTTC.